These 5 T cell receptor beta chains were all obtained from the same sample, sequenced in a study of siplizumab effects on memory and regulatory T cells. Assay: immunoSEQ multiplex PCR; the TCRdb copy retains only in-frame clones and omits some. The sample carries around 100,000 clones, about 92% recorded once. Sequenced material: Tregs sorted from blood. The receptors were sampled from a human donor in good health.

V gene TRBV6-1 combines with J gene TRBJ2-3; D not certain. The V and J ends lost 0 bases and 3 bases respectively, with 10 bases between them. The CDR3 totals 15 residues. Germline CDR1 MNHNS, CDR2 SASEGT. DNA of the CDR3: TGTGCCAGCAGTGAAGCGGGAATGACGACAGATACGCAGTATTTT. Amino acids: CASSEAGMTTDTQYF.

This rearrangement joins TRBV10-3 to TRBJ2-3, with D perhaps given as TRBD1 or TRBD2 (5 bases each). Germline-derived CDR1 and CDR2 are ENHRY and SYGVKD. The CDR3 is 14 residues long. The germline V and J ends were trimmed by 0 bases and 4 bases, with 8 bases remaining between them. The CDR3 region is CAISESLGPDTQYF. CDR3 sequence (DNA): TGTGCCATCAGTGAGTCACTGGGACCAGATACGCAGTATTTT.

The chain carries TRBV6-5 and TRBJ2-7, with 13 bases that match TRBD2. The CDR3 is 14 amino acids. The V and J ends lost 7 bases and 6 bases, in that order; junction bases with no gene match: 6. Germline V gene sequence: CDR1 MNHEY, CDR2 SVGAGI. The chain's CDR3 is CASTALAGGSEQYF. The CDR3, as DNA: TGTGCCAGCACCGCACTAGCGGGAGGGTCCGAGCAGTACTTC.

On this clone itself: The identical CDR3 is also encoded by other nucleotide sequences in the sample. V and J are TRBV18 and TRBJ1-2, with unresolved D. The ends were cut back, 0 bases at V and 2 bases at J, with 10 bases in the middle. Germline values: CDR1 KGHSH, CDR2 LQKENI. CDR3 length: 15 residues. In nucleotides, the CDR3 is TGTGCCAGCTCACCACCTAATGTCGCGAACTATGGCTACACCTTC. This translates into CASSPPNVANYGYTF.

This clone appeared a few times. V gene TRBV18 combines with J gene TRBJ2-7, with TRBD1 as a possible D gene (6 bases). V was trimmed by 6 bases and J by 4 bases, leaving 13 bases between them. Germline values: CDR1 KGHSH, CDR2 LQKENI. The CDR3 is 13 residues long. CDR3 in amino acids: CASSTGSRYEQYF. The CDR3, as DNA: TGTGCCAGCTCTACAGGGAGTAGGTACGAGCAGTACTTC.